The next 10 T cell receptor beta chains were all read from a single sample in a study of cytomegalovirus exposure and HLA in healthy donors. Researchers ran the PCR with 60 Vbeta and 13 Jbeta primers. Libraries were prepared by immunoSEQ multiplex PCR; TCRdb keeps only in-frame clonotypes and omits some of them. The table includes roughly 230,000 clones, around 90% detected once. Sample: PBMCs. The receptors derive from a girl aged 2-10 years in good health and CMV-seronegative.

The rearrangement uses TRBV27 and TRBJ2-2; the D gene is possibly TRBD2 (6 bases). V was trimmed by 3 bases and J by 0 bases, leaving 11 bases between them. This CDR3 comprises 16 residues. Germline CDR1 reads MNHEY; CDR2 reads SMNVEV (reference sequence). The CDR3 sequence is CASSLAGLPNTGELFF. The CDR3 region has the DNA TGTGCCAGCAGTTTGGCGGGGTTACCGAACACCGGGGAGCTGTTTTTT.

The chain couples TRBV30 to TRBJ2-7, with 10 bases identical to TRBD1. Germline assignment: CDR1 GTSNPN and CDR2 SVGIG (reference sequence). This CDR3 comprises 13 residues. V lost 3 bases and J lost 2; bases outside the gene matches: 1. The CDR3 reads CAWRDRGTYEQYF. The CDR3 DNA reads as TGTGCCTGGAGGGACAGGGGGACCTACGAGCAGTACTTC.

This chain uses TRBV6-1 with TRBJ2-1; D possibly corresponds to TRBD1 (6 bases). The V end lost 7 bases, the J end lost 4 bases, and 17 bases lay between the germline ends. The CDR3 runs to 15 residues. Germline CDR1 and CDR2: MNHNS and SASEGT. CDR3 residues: CASTPTGFLYNEQFF. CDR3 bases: TGTGCCAGCACCCCCACAGGGTTCCTATACAATGAGCAGTTCTTC.

This CDR3 reads CASSIGAGALGEQYF. DNA of the CDR3: TGTGCCAGTAGTATTGGGGCGGGAGCCTTGGGTGAGCAGTACTTC. The rearrangement links TRBV19 to TRBJ2-7; 7 bases fit TRBD2. The germline CDR1 and CDR2 sequences are LNHDA and SQIVND (reference sequence). With 3 bases clipped from V and 7 bases from J, the junction kept 12 bases outside the gene matches. The CDR3 runs 15 residues.

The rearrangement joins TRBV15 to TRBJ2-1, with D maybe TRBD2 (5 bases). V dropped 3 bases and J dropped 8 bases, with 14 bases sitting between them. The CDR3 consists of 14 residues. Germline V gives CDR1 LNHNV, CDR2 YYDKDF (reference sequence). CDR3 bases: TGTGCCACCAGCAGGGCACGAGGGCGGGATGAGCAGTTCTTC. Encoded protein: CATSRARGRDEQFF.

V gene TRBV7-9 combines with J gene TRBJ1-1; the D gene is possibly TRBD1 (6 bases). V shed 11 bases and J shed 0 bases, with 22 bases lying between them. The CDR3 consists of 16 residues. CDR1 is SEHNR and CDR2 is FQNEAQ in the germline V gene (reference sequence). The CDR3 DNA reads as TGTGCCGGAAGAGGGGGGGGGAGTAGTTTGAACACTGAAGCTTTCTTT. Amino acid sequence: CAGRGGGSSLNTEAFF.

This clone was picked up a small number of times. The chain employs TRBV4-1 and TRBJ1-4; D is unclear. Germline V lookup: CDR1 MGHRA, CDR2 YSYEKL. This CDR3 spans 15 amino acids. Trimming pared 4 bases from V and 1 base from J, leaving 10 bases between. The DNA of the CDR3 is TGCGCCAGCAGCCGGCAAGAAAGAACTAATGAAAAACTGTTTTTT. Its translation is CASSRQERTNEKLFF.

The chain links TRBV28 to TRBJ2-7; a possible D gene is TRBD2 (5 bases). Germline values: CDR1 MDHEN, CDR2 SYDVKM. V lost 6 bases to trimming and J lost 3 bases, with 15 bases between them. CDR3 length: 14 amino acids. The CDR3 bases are TGTGCCAGCAGCCCACTAGTATTATTCTACGAGCAGTACTTC. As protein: CASSPLVLFYEQYF.

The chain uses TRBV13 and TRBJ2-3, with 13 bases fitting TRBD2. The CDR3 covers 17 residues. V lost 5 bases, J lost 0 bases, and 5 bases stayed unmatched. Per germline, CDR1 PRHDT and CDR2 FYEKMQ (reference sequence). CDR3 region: CASSPRLAGGSTDTQYF. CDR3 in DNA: TGTGCCAGCAGCCCTAGACTAGCGGGGGGTAGCACAGATACGCAGTATTTT.

For the CDR3, the DNA is TGTGCCAGCAGTTTATGGGGGGGAATTGGAAACACCATATATTTT. Protein: CASSLWGGIGNTIYF. The chain carries TRBV27 and TRBJ1-3, with D maybe TRBD1 (5 bases). CDR3 length equals 15 residues. The germline V and J ends were trimmed by 1 base and 3 bases, with 10 bases remaining between them. Germline values: CDR1 MNHEY, CDR2 SMNVEV (reference sequence).